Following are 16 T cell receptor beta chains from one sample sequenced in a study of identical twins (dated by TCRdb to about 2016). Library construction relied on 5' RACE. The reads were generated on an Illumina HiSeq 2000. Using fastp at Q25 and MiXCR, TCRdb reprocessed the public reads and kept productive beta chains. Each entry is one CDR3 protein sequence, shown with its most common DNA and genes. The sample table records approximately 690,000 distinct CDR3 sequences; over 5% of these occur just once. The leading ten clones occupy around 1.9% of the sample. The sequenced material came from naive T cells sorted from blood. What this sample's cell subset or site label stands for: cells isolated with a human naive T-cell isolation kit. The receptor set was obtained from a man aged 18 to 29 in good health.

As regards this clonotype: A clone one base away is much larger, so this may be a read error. The CDR3 region is CASSRGRDRQYF. Written as DNA, the CDR3 is TGTGCCAGCAGCAGGGGGAGGGATAGGCAGTATTTT. This sequence joins TRBV14 and TRBJ2-3; perhaps TRBD2 as D (7 bases). The CDR3 totals 12 residues. CDR1 and CDR2 from the germline V gene are SGHDN and FVKESK.

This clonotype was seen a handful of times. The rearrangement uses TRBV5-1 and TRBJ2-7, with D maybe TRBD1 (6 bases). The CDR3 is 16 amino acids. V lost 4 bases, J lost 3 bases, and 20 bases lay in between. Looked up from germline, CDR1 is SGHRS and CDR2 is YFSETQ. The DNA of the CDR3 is TGCGCCAGCAGCCAAGAAGGTGGGACACGATACTACGAGCAGTACTTC. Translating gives CASSQEGGTRYYEQYF.

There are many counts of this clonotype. CDR3 nucleotides: TGTGCCAGCAGTTACTCTGGGACAGGCGATGAAAAACTGTTTTTT. Its translation is CASSYSGTGDEKLFF. The V gene is TRBV6-5, the J gene TRBJ1-4; 8 bases are a match to TRBD1. CDR1 is MNHEY, CDR2 SVGAGI, per germline. There are 15 residues in the CDR3. The V gene end was trimmed by 0 bases and the J gene end by 6 bases; junction bases not matched to a gene: 3.

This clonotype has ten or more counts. The chain's CDR3 is CASSPLWEVTDTQYF. Here the CDR3 DNA reads TGTGCCAGCAGCCCGTTGTGGGAGGTCACAGATACGCAGTATTTT. The J gene is TRBJ2-3, the V gene TRBV7-8; D possibly corresponds to TRBD2 (6 bases). Germline CDR1 SGHVS, CDR2 FQNEAQ. V was shortened by 5 bases and J by 2 bases, with 14 bases between the two germline ends. The length of the CDR3 is 15 residues.

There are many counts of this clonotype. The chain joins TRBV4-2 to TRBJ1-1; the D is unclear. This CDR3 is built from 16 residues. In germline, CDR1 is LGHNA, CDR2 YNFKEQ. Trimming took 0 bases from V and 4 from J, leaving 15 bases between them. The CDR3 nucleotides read TGTGCCAGCAGCCAAGAAATTCCCTCTCGTGGCACTGAAGCTTTCTTT. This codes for CASSQEIPSRGTEAFF.

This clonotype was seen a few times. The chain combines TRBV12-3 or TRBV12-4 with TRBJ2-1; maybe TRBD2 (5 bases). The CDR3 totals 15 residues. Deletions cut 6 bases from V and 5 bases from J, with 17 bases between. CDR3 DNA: TGTGCCAGCAGCCCCCTAACTAGGTTCGACAATGAGCAGTTCTTC. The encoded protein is CASSPLTRFDNEQFF.

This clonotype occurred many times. The CDR3 coding sequence is TGTGCCAGCAGCCAAGTATCAGGGAATATGAACACTGAAGCTTTCTTT. Protein sequence: CASSQVSGNMNTEAFF. V and J are TRBV4-2 and TRBJ1-1; D might be TRBD1 (5 bases). The CDR3 has 16 amino acids. With 1 base removed from V and 0 bases from J, the gap between germline ends came to 12 bases. Germline values: CDR1 LGHNA, CDR2 YNFKEQ.

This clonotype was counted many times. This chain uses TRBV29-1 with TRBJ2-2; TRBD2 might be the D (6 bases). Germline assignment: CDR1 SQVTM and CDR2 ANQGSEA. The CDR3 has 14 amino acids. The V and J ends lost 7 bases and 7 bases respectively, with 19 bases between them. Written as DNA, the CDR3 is TGCAGCGCCGGGGGACGAATTAATAACGGGGAGCTGTTTTTT. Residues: CSAGGRINNGELFF.

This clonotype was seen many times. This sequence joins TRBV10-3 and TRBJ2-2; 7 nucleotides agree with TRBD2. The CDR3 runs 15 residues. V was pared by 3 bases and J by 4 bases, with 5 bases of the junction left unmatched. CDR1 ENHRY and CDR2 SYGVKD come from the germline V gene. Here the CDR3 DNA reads TGTGCCATCAGTGATCCCCGGACTAGCACCGGGGAGCTGTTTTTT. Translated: CAISDPRTSTGELFF.

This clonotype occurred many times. The CDR3 bases are TGTGCCAGCAGCAATAACACCGGGGAGCTGTTTTTT. Protein product: CASSNNTGELFF. The chain is built from TRBV7-9 and TRBJ2-2; D remains ambiguous. The CDR3 spans 12 residues. V was cut by 5 bases and J by 2 bases, with 3 bases left in between. Germline V gene sequence: CDR1 SEHNR, CDR2 FQNEAQ (reference sequence).

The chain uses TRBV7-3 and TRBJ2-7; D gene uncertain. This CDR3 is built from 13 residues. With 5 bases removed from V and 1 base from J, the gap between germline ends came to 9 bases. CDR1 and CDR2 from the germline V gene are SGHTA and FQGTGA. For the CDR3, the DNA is TGTGCCAGCAGCCGAAAACCATCCTACGAGCAGTACTTC. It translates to CASSRKPSYEQYF. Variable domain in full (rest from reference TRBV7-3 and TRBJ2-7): GAGVSQTPSNKVTEKGKYVELRCDPISGHTALYWYRQSLGQGPEFLIYFQGTGAADDSGLPNDRFFAVRPEGSVSTLKIQRTERGDSAVYLCASSRKPSYEQYFGPGTRLTVT.

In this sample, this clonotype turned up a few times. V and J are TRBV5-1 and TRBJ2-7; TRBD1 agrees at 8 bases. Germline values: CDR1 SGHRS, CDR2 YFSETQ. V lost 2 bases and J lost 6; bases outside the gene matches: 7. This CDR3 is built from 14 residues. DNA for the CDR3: TGCGCCAGCAGCTTTCGGGGACAGGCCGCCGAGCAGTACTTC. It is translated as CASSFRGQAAEQYF. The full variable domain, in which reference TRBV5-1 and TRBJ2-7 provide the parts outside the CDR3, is KAGVTQTPRYLIKTRGQQVTLSCSPISGHRSVSWYQQTPGQGLQFLFEYFSETQRNKGNFPGRFSGRQFSNSRSEMNVSTLELGDSALYLCASSFRGQAAEQYFGPGTRLTVT.

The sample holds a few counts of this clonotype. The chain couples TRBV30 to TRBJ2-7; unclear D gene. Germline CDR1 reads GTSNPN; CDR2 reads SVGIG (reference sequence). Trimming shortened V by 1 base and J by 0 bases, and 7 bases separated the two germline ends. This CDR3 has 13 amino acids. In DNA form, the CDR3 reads TGTGCCTGGAGTGGGGGTAGCTCCTACGAGCAGTACTTC. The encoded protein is CAWSGGSSYEQYF.

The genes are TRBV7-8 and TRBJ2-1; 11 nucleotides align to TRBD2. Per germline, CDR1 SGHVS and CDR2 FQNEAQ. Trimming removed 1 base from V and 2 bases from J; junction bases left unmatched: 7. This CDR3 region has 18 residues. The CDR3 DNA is TGTGCCAGCAGCTTAGTGGGACTAGCGGAGCGCCCCTACAATGAGCAGTTCTTC. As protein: CASSLVGLAERPYNEQFF.

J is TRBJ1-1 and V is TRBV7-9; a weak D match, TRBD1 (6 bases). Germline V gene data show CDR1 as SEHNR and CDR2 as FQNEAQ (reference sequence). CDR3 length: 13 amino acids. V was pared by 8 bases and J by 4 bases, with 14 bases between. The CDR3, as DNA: TGTGCCAGCGGGCTAGGGGGAGGCACTGAAGCTTTCTTT. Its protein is CASGLGGGTEAFF.

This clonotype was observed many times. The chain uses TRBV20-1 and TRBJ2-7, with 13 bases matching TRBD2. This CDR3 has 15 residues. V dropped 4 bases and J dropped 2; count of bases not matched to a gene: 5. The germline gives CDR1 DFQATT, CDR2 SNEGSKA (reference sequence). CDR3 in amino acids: CSATGTSGAPYEQYF. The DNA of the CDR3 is TGCAGTGCTACCGGGACTAGCGGGGCACCCTACGAGCAGTACTTC.